Included here is one TCR beta chain sequence, with context. Trimming cost V 2 bases and J 0 bases, with 8 bases left between them. Germline CDR1 reads KGHSH; CDR2 reads LQKENI. The CDR3 has 15 residues. These data are taken from a study of cytomegalovirus exposure and HLA in healthy donors. The primer mix had 60 Vbeta and 13 Jbeta primers. Method: immunoSEQ multiplex PCR; TCRdb's copy keeps in-frame clones and lacks some. This repertoire comprises 75,000 to 85,000 clones; its ten largest clones make up less than 5%. The chain joins TRBV18 to TRBJ1-3; D unclear. The sequence was obtained from a man in his late teens or twenties in good health and CMV-seropositive. Sequencing was done on a sample of PBMCs. This CDR3 is CASSPYPDSGNTIYF. CDR3 nucleotides: TGTGCCAGCTCACCATACCCAGACTCTGGAAACACCATATATTTT. Variable domain in full (rest from reference TRBV18 and TRBJ1-3): NAGVMQNPRHLVRRRGQEARLRCSPMKGHSHVYWYRQLPEEGLKFMVYLQKENIIDESGMPKERFSAEFPKEGPSILRIQQVVRGDSAAYFCASSPYPDSGNTIYFGEGSWLTVV.